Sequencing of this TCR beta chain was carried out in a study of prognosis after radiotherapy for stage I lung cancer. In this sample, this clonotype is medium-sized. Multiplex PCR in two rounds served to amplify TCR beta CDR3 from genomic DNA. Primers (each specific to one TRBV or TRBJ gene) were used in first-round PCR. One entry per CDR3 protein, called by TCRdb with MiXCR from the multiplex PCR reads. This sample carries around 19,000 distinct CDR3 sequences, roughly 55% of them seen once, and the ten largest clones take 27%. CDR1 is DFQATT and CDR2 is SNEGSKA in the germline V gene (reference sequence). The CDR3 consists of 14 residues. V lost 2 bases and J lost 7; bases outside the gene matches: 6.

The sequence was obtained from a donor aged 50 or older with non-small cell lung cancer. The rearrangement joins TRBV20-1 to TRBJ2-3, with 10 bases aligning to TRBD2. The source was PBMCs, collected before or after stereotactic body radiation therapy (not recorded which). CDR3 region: CSARLAGEENTQYF. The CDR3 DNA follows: TGCAGTGCTAGACTAGCGGGAGAGGAGAATACGCAGTATTTT.